Given below is one T cell receptor (beta chain) in context. With 60 Vbeta and 13 Jbeta primers, the PCR was carried out. The method was immunoSEQ multiplex PCR; TCRdb's version includes in-frame clones alone and lacks a portion of them. The sample consists of approximately 120,000 clones, around four fifths of them appearing once. The data were obtained in a study of cytomegalovirus exposure and HLA in healthy donors. Trimming took 0 bases from V and 14 from J; bases not matched to a gene: 5. The germline CDR1 and CDR2 sequences are MNHNY and SVGAGI (reference sequence). The CDR3 loop spans 14 amino acids.

The chain carries TRBV6-6 and TRBJ2-1, with 12 bases lining up with TRBD1. Material: PBMCs. The sequence derives from a woman aged 40-49 years in good health and CMV-seropositive. The CDR3 nucleotides read TGTGCCAGCAGTTACTCGGGACAGGGGGCTTCGGAGTTCTTC. This codes for CASSYSGQGASEFF.